This section outlines one TCR beta chain sequence together with its context. This sample stems from a study of CD8+CD57+ T cells in acquired aplastic anemia. The template used for profiling TCR beta VDJ and CDR3 was genomic DNA. One entry per CDR3 protein results from TCRdb running MiXCR on the reads. The data show roughly 300,000 distinct CDR3 sequences, about 56% seen once. Trimming pared 5 bases from V and 0 bases from J, leaving 5 bases between. Germline CDR1 and CDR2: SGHVS and FNYEAQ. This CDR3 comprises 13 residues. Sample: sorted CD4+, CD8+, or CD8+CD57+ T cells (not recorded which) from PBMCs. The source is a human donor with severe aplastic anemia or a healthy control (not recorded which). This chain connects TRBV7-6 to TRBJ1-5; D gene unclear. CDR3: CASSPDSNQPQHF. In nucleotides, the CDR3 is TGTGCCAGCAGCCCCGATAGCAATCAGCCCCAGCATTTT.